Each of the 14 T cell receptor beta chains below was sequenced from the same sample in a study of early T cells in non-severe SARS-CoV-2 infection. TCRdb called the 5' RACE reads again in MiXCR, with one record for every CDR3 protein. Altogether over 20,000 distinct CDR3 sequences are present, 5% being singletons, with the ten largest covering 3.5% to 4.5%. Sequencing used whole blood. These receptors were taken from an adult who was a healthcare worker with PCR-confirmed SARS-CoV-2 infection or an uninfected control (not recorded which).

As for this clonotype: A read error may explain this, as a much larger clone is one base away. The chain is built from TRBV11-2 and TRBJ2-3; 8 bases are a match to TRBD1. Germline values: CDR1 SGHAT, CDR2 FQNNGV. Trimming took 4 bases from V and 5 from J; bases not matched to a gene: 8. The CDR3 sequence is 15 residues long. CDR3 nucleotides: TGTGCCAGCAGCTCCCAGGGGGCGAAGGTAGATACGCAGTATTTT. This sequence encodes CASSSQGAKVDTQYF.

This clonotype showed up many times. V is TRBV19 and J is TRBJ2-2; D remains ambiguous. This CDR3 is 15 amino acids long. Germline lookup yields CDR1 LNHDA and CDR2 SQIVND (reference sequence). Between the trimmed V and J ends, which lost 0 bases and 2 bases, there was a span of 7 bases. CDR3 in DNA: TGTGCCAGTAGTATAGATATCCTCAACACCGGGGAGCTGTTTTTT. This translates into CASSIDILNTGELFF.

This clonotype was seen more than once but under ten times. The chain couples TRBV4-1 to TRBJ2-1; TRBD2 might be the D (5 bases). The germline V gene encodes CDR1 MGHRA and CDR2 YSYEKL. The CDR3 has 16 residues. Between the trimmed V and J ends, which lost 4 bases and 0 bases, there was a span of 13 bases. CDR3 coding DNA: TGCGCCAGCAGCCGCTTAAGCGGAAGCTCCTACAATGAGCAGTTCTTC. Encoded protein: CASSRLSGSSYNEQFF.

This clonotype turned up a few times. This sequence joins TRBV11-2 and TRBJ2-3; 8 nucleotides align to TRBD2. J gave up 4 bases and V 4 bases, and 4 bases lay outside the gene matches. Germline CDR1 SGHAT, CDR2 FQNNGV. CDR3 length: 14 amino acids. The CDR3 sequence: CASSSKGLADTQYF. The CDR3, as DNA: TGTGCCAGCAGCTCCAAGGGACTAGCAGATACGCAGTATTTT.

The sample holds many counts of this clonotype. The rearrangement joins TRBV7-2 to TRBJ2-7; TRBD2 is a possible D gene (6 bases). The CDR3 totals 14 residues. With 5 bases removed from V and 4 bases from J, the gap between germline ends came to 15 bases. The germline gives CDR1 SGHTA, CDR2 FQGNSA. The CDR3 nucleotides are TGTGCCAGCAGCCGGTCCCCAGGGACTTACGAGCAGTACTTC. This codes for CASSRSPGTYEQYF.

The rearrangement links TRBV29-1 to TRBJ1-1, with D possibly TRBD1 on 5 matching bases. Trimming left V 6 bases short and J 6 bases short, with 8 bases between. Germline values: CDR1 SQVTM, CDR2 ANQGSEA. CDR3 length: 10 amino acids. The CDR3 sequence is CSVGPAEAFF. CDR3 in DNA: TGCAGCGTGGGGCCCGCTGAAGCTTTCTTT.

There are many counts of this clonotype. The rearrangement uses TRBV20-1 and TRBJ2-1; D possibly matches TRBD1 or TRBD2 (5 bases each). Looked up from germline, CDR1 is DFQATT and CDR2 is SNEGSKA (reference sequence). This CDR3 spans 16 amino acids. Trimming shortened V by 3 bases and J by 5 bases, and 20 bases separated the two germline ends. The CDR3 nucleotides are TGCAGTGCTAGTGGCAACCGGGACCCGGACGACAATGAGCAGTTCTTC. Translating it yields CSASGNRDPDDNEQFF.

This clonotype has a count of ten or more. The rearrangement uses TRBV6-5 and TRBJ1-5, with 7 nucleotides matching TRBD1. V lost 4 bases, J lost 1 base, and 7 bases stayed unmatched. The CDR3 spans 16 residues. Germline V gives CDR1 MNHEY, CDR2 SVGAGI. The CDR3 is CASSSVTGISNQPQHF. In DNA form, the CDR3 reads TGTGCCAGCAGTTCAGTGACAGGGATCAGCAATCAGCCCCAGCATTTT.

This clonotype was counted a few times. V is TRBV7-9 and J is TRBJ1-1, with a possible D match to TRBD1 (5 bases). The V and J ends lost 5 bases and 9 bases respectively, with 16 bases between them. Germline CDR1 and CDR2: SEHNR and FQNEAQ (reference sequence). The CDR3 spans 13 residues. As DNA, the CDR3 is TGTGCCAGCAGCCCCCCCGGGGGGATTAAAGCTTTCTTT. Amino acid sequence: CASSPPGGIKAFF.

This clonotype was detected ten times or more. V gene TRBV7-2 combines with J gene TRBJ2-2, with 12 bases lining up with TRBD1. Germline V gives CDR1 SGHTA, CDR2 FQGNSA. V trimming: 4 bases; J trimming: 7 bases; junction bases outside the gene matches: 7. The CDR3 runs to 16 residues. CDR3 protein: CASSWSGQGAGGELFF. As DNA, the CDR3 is TGTGCCAGCAGCTGGTCGGGACAGGGGGCTGGCGGGGAGCTGTTTTTT.

This clonotype occurred many times. The chain has TRBV12-3 or TRBV12-4 and TRBJ2-3, with 11 nucleotides matching TRBD2. Germline trimming cut 0 bases from V and 0 bases from J; bases unmatched to any gene: 8. CDR3 length: 19 residues. The CDR3 coding sequence is TGTGCCAGCAGTTTAGCGCTTCTAGCGGGGGGAACTAGCACAGATACGCAGTATTTT. Its translation: CASSLALLAGGTSTDTQYF.

This clonotype occurred many times. The chain uses TRBV15 and TRBJ1-5; unclear D gene. Germline CDR1 is LNHNV and CDR2 is YYDKDF (reference sequence). This CDR3 is 13 amino acids long. The V end was cut by 4 bases, the J end by 0 bases, with 4 bases between. CDR3 nucleotides: TGTGCCACCAGCATTCTTAGCAATCAGCCCCAGCATTTT. Amino acid sequence: CATSILSNQPQHF.

This sequence joins TRBV10-1 and TRBJ1-6; D perhaps matches TRBD1 (5 bases). V lost 4 bases, J lost 8 bases, and 12 bases lay in between. CDR1 is WNHNN, CDR2 SYGVQD, per germline (reference sequence). This CDR3 spans 14 amino acids. CDR3 amino acids: CASSGDRRDSPLHF. CDR3 sequence (DNA): TGCGCCAGCAGTGGGGACCGCCGGGATTCACCCCTCCACTTT.

CDR3 nucleotides: TGTGCCAGTAGTACACGACAGAATTCCAACTATGGCTACACCTTC. As protein: CASSTRQNSNYGYTF. The genes are TRBV19 and TRBJ1-2; D might be TRBD1 (5 bases). The germline gives CDR1 LNHDA, CDR2 SQIVND (reference sequence). The CDR3 length is 15 residues. Trimming pared 4 bases from V and 2 bases from J, leaving 14 bases between.